Presented here are 27 T cell receptor beta chains from one specimen sequenced in a study of a mutant IDH1 vaccine in newly diagnosed glioma. Clones were sequenced by immunoSEQ multiplex PCR, and TCRdb holds only the in-frame ones, with some missing. The repertoire includes approximately 60,000 clones, roughly four fifths of them detected once, and under 4.5% sits in the top ten. Their target antigens are unknown. Time point given: week 47, end of study. Topical imiquimod accompanied each vaccine dose, which consisted of 300 ug of mutant IDH1 20-mer peptide. Sequencing used PBMCs, obtained from a glioma patient whose treatment included an IDH1 peptide vaccine. The receptors here all came from a man aged 25 to 40 with glioma.

This clone was picked up a small number of times. Other DNA sequences in the same sample also yield this CDR3. The genes are TRBV27 and TRBJ1-5; D is possibly TRBD1 (5 bases). CDR3 length: 14 amino acids. Germline assignment: CDR1 MNHEY and CDR2 SMNVEV (reference sequence). The germline V and J ends were trimmed by 2 bases and 3 bases, with 8 bases remaining between them. CDR3 nucleotide sequence: TGTGCCAGCAGTTTAGGGGGGGTCAATCAGCCCCAGCATTTT. The encoded protein is CASSLGGVNQPQHF.

This clone turned up a few times. This rearrangement joins TRBV18 to TRBJ1-1; D ambiguous. CDR1 and CDR2 from the germline V gene are KGHSH and LQKENI. V dropped 5 bases and J dropped 3 bases, with 4 bases sitting between them. The CDR3 extends over 11 amino acids. CDR3 residues: CASSRDTEAFF. CDR3 DNA: TGTGCCAGCTCAAGAGACACTGAAGCTTTCTTT.

This chain joins TRBV5-5 and TRBJ2-1; D ambiguous. Deletions cut 7 bases from V and 5 bases from J, with 16 bases between. CDR3 length: 14 amino acids. Germline V gene data show CDR1 as SGHKS and CDR2 as YYEKEE (reference sequence). The CDR3 DNA reads TGTGCCAGCTGTGATGGGGTGGGAAACAATGAGCAGTTCTTC. It codes for CASCDGVGNNEQFF.

V and J are TRBV28 and TRBJ2-3; unclear D gene. This CDR3 region has 12 residues. Germline CDR1 and CDR2: MDHEN and SYDVKM. Trimming removed 6 bases at V and 3 bases at J, with 7 bases between. The CDR3 bases are TGTGCCAGCAGAGCCTCAACAGATACGCAGTATTTT. Translation: CASRASTDTQYF.

The chain joins TRBV5-4 to TRBJ2-1, with TRBD1 identical over 7 bases. Germline V gene sequence: CDR1 SGHNT, CDR2 YYREEE (reference sequence). The V segment lost 4 bases and the J segment 7 bases; nucleotides outside the gene matches: 8. CDR3 size: 14 residues. CDR3 in amino acids: CASSARTGENEQFF. DNA for the CDR3: TGTGCCAGCAGCGCGAGGACAGGAGAGAATGAGCAGTTCTTC.

V usage is TRBV28 and J usage is TRBJ1-6, with 8 bases identical to TRBD1. Germline V CDR1 and CDR2: MDHEN, SYDVKM. The CDR3 runs to 13 residues. V dropped 10 bases and J dropped 6; count of bases not matched to a gene: 5. The CDR3 bases are TGTGCCACCGGGACAGGAGGTAATTCACCCCTCCACTTT. Protein: CATGTGGNSPLHF.

CDR3 sequence reads: CASSFQGRDEQFF. CDR3 coding DNA: TGCGCCAGCAGCTTTCAGGGGAGGGATGAGCAGTTCTTC. This chain links TRBV5-1 with TRBJ2-1; D is perhaps TRBD2 (7 bases). CDR3 length equals 13 residues. V lost 2 bases to trimming and J lost 8 bases, with 11 bases between them. Germline V CDR1 and CDR2: SGHRS, YFSETQ.

This chain links TRBV14 with TRBJ1-2, with D uncertain. The CDR3 totals 13 residues. Germline V gives CDR1 SGHDN, CDR2 FVKESK. V lost 1 base to trimming and J lost 4 bases, with 7 bases between them. The CDR3 region is CASSQVSRYGYTF. The DNA for the CDR3 is TGTGCCAGCAGCCAAGTCTCCCGCTATGGCTACACCTTC.

The rearrangement links TRBV6-5 to TRBJ2-1; D is possibly TRBD1 or TRBD2 (5 bases each). V was pared by 4 bases and J by 3 bases, with 13 bases between. Germline V gene lookup returns CDR1 MNHEY and CDR2 SVGAGI. The CDR3 is 15 residues long. CDR3 in amino acids: CASSSRDGFYNEQFF. As DNA, the CDR3 is TGTGCCAGCAGTTCCAGGGACGGATTCTACAATGAGCAGTTCTTC.

The chain combines TRBV10-3 with TRBJ2-3; 7 positions agree with TRBD1. Germline V CDR1 and CDR2: ENHRY, SYGVKD. The trim removed 6 bases at V and 2 bases at J, leaving 5 bases unmatched. The length of the CDR3 is 14 residues. Written as DNA, the CDR3 is TGTGCCATCAGGGGGACAGTCCCCACAGATACGCAGTATTTT. It yields the protein CAIRGTVPTDTQYF.

V usage is TRBV5-4 and J usage is TRBJ1-1; maybe TRBD1 (5 bases). The CDR3 extends over 14 amino acids. The germline gives CDR1 SGHNT, CDR2 YYREEE (reference sequence). V was pared by 0 bases and J by 6 bases, with 12 bases between. The CDR3 nucleotides read TGTGCCAGCAGCTTGGTTGGGGAAGGGGCTGAAGCTTTCTTT. Translating it yields CASSLVGEGAEAFF.

This chain links TRBV13 with TRBJ1-1; D remains unclear. V was cut by 4 bases and J by 4 bases, with 16 bases left in between. In germline, CDR1 is PRHDT, CDR2 FYEKMQ (reference sequence). This CDR3 region has 15 residues. CDR3 sequence reads: CASSYGPTVGTEAFF. The CDR3 nucleotides read TGTGCCAGCAGCTACGGCCCGACCGTGGGCACTGAAGCTTTCTTT.

The chain recombines TRBV14 with TRBJ2-1; a possible D gene is TRBD2 (5 bases). V was pared by 4 bases and J by 7 bases, with 17 bases between. CDR1 is SGHDN, CDR2 FVKESK, per germline. The CDR3 totals 15 residues. The CDR3 is CASSRFLDRGNEQFF. CDR3 in DNA: TGTGCCAGCAGCCGATTCCTGGACCGAGGGAATGAGCAGTTCTTC.

This clone was observed a handful of times. The chain employs TRBV10-3 and TRBJ1-5; D unresolved. The length of the CDR3 is 12 residues. The ends were cut back, 4 bases at V and 4 bases at J, with 5 bases in the middle. The germline V gene encodes CDR1 ENHRY and CDR2 SYGVKD. The CDR3 nucleotides are TGTGCCATCAGTGGCTTAAATCAGCCCCAGCATTTT. Translated: CAISGLNQPQHF.

This clone was found once. The chain combines TRBV4-1 with TRBJ2-3; 10 bases map to TRBD2. CDR3 length: 17 amino acids. The V gene end was trimmed by 2 bases and the J gene end by 3 bases; junction bases not matched to a gene: 8. The germline V gene encodes CDR1 MGHRA and CDR2 YSYEKL. CDR3 bases: TGCGCCAGCAGCCAAAAACTATTAGCGGGGGGTACAGATACGCAGTATTTT. Encoded protein: CASSQKLLAGGTDTQYF.

The rearrangement links TRBV7-8 to TRBJ1-1; the match to TRBD1 covers 7 bases. Losses at the gene ends were 5 bases for V and 0 bases for J; bases not matched to a gene: 6. The CDR3 length is 15 residues. CDR1 and CDR2 (germline): SGHVS, FQNEAQ. The DNA of the CDR3 is TGTGCCAGCAGCGCCTACGACAGGGTGAACACTGAAGCTTTCTTT. As protein: CASSAYDRVNTEAFF.

This chain joins TRBV19 and TRBJ1-2; D gene uncertain. There are 13 residues in the CDR3. V gave up 4 bases and J gave up 9 bases, with 15 bases separating them. Germline CDR1 and CDR2: LNHDA and SQIVND (reference sequence). Here the CDR3 reads CASSTGRVFSYTF. As DNA, the CDR3 is TGTGCCAGTAGTACAGGACGGGTATTTAGCTACACCTTC.

The J gene is TRBJ2-7, the V gene TRBV18, with D possibly TRBD1 on 5 matching bases. CDR1 and CDR2 (germline): KGHSH, LQKENI. This CDR3 has 13 residues. V was pared by 6 bases and J by 1 base, with 10 bases between. CDR3 sequence: CASSEGASYEQYF. The CDR3 nucleotides are TGTGCCAGCTCCGAAGGGGCTTCCTACGAGCAGTACTTC.

CDR3 nucleotides: TGCGCCAGCAGCCAAGGATTAACAGGTCAGCGCGCTAATGAGCAGTTCTTC. It yields the protein CASSQGLTGQRANEQFF. The rearrangement links TRBV4-1 to TRBJ2-1; D perhaps matches TRBD1 (5 bases). The CDR3 is 17 amino acids. The germline V gene encodes CDR1 MGHRA and CDR2 YSYEKL. Trimming removed 1 base at V and 7 bases at J, with 20 bases between.

This chain joins TRBV28 and TRBJ1-2, with D maybe TRBD1 (5 bases). With 5 bases removed from V and 7 bases from J, the gap between germline ends came to 14 bases. The CDR3 consists of 13 residues. CDR1 MDHEN and CDR2 SYDVKM come from the germline V gene. CDR3 sequence reads: CASSPSTGGGYTF. The CDR3 bases are TGTGCCAGCAGTCCCTCAACCGGGGGTGGCTACACCTTC.

The CDR3 here is CASSLTGLDYEQYF. CDR3 nucleotide sequence: TGTGCCAGCAGCTTGACAGGGTTGGACTACGAGCAGTACTTC. The V and J genes are TRBV7-9 and TRBJ2-7; TRBD1 aligns across 7 bases. This CDR3 has 14 amino acids. Germline CDR1 and CDR2: SEHNR and FQNEAQ (reference sequence). V trimming: 3 bases; J trimming: 3 bases; junction bases outside the gene matches: 5.

This clone was detected only a few times. The CDR3 region is CASSQGRNQPQHF. The CDR3 coding sequence is TGCGCCAGCAGCCAAGGGAGGAATCAGCCCCAGCATTTT. The chain recombines TRBV4-1 with TRBJ1-5; D not resolved. Germline V lookup: CDR1 MGHRA, CDR2 YSYEKL. This CDR3 spans 13 amino acids. V was cut by 1 base and J by 4 bases, with 5 bases left in between.

V and J are TRBV5-1 and TRBJ1-4; 9 positions match TRBD1. Germline-derived CDR1 and CDR2 are SGHRS and YFSETQ. After removal of 0 bases from V and 10 bases from J, the junction contained 10 bases not matched to a gene. CDR3 length: 16 residues. CDR3 protein: CASSLDSRTGAGKLFF. The CDR3 DNA sequence: TGCGCCAGCAGCTTGGATTCTAGGACAGGGGCCGGAAAACTGTTTTTT.

The chain uses TRBV19 and TRBJ1-5; D is possibly TRBD1 (6 bases). The ends were cut back, 2 bases at V and 6 bases at J, with 11 bases in the middle. The V gene's germline CDR1 is LNHDA and CDR2 SQIVND (reference sequence). This CDR3 is 14 amino acids long. The CDR3: CASSIIGGSQPQHF. Here the CDR3 DNA reads TGTGCCAGTAGTATAATAGGGGGGAGTCAGCCCCAGCATTTT.

The chain couples TRBV7-8 to TRBJ1-2, with D possibly TRBD1 on 6 matching bases. CDR3 length: 12 residues. Germline loops: CDR1 SGHVS, CDR2 FQNEAQ. The ends were cut back, 4 bases at V and 6 bases at J, with 9 bases in the middle. CDR3 in DNA: TGTGCCAGCAGCTCAGGGGTGGATGGCTACACCTTC. Protein sequence: CASSSGVDGYTF.

In this sample, this clone turned up once. The chain is built from TRBV10-2 and TRBJ2-3; 14 bases match TRBD2. This CDR3 is built from 16 residues. Germline V gene lookup returns CDR1 WSHSY and CDR2 SAAADI. With V trimmed by 7 bases and J by 4 bases, 7 bases remained unmatched. DNA for the CDR3: TGCGCCAGCACCCCGACTAGCGGGGGGGCTCCAGATACGCAGTATTTT. This translates into CASTPTSGGAPDTQYF.

The chain uses TRBV4-1 and TRBJ2-1; weak D call: TRBD2 (7 bases). Germline V gives CDR1 MGHRA, CDR2 YSYEKL. The CDR3 is 16 residues long. V shed 1 base and J shed 3 bases, with 13 bases lying between them. The CDR3 reads CASSQVGGPYYNEQFF. CDR3 nucleotide sequence: TGCGCCAGCAGCCAAGTGGGGGGGCCCTACTACAATGAGCAGTTCTTC.